One and the same sample provided the 24 T cell receptor beta chains below, sequenced in a study of technical replicates of blood from several donors. Assay: immunoSEQ multiplex PCR; the TCRdb copy retains only in-frame clones and omits some. The sample has roughly 80,000 clones, 94% seen once. Material: T cells isolated from PBMCs. The receptors originated from a human donor in good health.

J is TRBJ2-1 and V is TRBV29-1; TRBD2 agrees at 9 bases. The CDR3 has 14 residues. With 5 bases clipped from V and 4 bases from J, the junction kept 6 bases outside the gene matches. CDR1 is SQVTM, CDR2 ANQGSEA, per germline. The CDR3: CSVPLAGQYNEQFF. The CDR3 DNA is TGCAGCGTTCCCCTAGCGGGACAATACAATGAGCAGTTCTTC.

The chain combines TRBV25-1 with TRBJ1-1; unclear D gene. This CDR3 has 13 amino acids. The V end was cut by 4 bases, the J end by 5 bases, with 11 bases between. Germline loops: CDR1 MGHDK, CDR2 SYGVNS. For the CDR3, the DNA is TGTGCCAGCAGTGGTCTCTCCAGGACTGAAGCTTTCTTT. It encodes CASSGLSRTEAFF.

The rearrangement uses TRBV5-6 and TRBJ2-5, with TRBD1 matching 9 bases. CDR1 is SGHDT, CDR2 YYEEEE, per germline. This CDR3 contains 15 residues. V shed 1 base, J shed 7 bases, and the junction held 8 bases outside the gene matches. This CDR3 is CASSLTGGADGTQYF. In nucleotides, the CDR3 is TGTGCCAGCAGCTTGACAGGGGGCGCAGATGGGACCCAGTACTTC. Supplemented by reference TRBV5-6 and TRBJ2-5, the full variable domain reads DAGVTQSPTHLIKTRGQQVTLRCSPKSGHDTVSWYQQALGQGPQFIFQYYEEEERQRGNFPDRFSGHQFPNYSSELNVNALLLGDSALYLCASSLTGGADGTQYFGPGTRLLVL.

The chain combines TRBV30 with TRBJ2-1; 9 nucleotides match TRBD2. Germline CDR1 is GTSNPN and CDR2 is SVGIG (reference sequence). Losses at the gene ends were 1 base for V and 13 bases for J; bases not matched to a gene: 8. The CDR3 sequence is 13 residues long. The CDR3 reads CAWSERAGGPQFF. CDR3 DNA sequence: TGTGCCTGGAGTGAGAGGGCGGGAGGGCCTCAGTTCTTC.

The rearrangement joins TRBV2 to TRBJ1-2, with D tentatively TRBD1 (6 bases). This CDR3 is built from 13 residues. Per germline, CDR1 SNHLY and CDR2 FYNNEI. Trimming stripped 10 bases from V and 3 bases from J, with 15 bases between. The CDR3 region is CATSQGIDYGYTF. In DNA, the CDR3 is TGTGCCACCTCCCAGGGGATAGACTATGGCTACACCTTC.

The chain couples TRBV7-9 to TRBJ2-1; 10 nucleotides line up with TRBD2. The CDR3 has 16 residues. Germline values: CDR1 SEHNR, CDR2 FQNEAQ (reference sequence). Germline trimming cut 1 base from V and 7 bases from J; bases unmatched to any gene: 7. CDR3 loop: CASSLGGGLAVNEQFF. CDR3 in DNA: TGTGCCAGCAGCTTAGGGGGCGGACTAGCGGTTAATGAGCAGTTCTTC.

The gene calls are TRBV2 and TRBJ2-5; D may be TRBD1 (6 bases). Germline V gives CDR1 SNHLY, CDR2 FYNNEI. This CDR3 region has 14 residues. The germline V and J ends were trimmed by 7 bases and 1 base, with 13 bases remaining between them. The CDR3 spells CASNRQGIQETQYF. Written as DNA, the CDR3 is TGTGCCAGCAACCGGCAGGGGATCCAAGAGACCCAGTACTTC.

The rearrangement joins TRBV6-5 to TRBJ2-1, with 13 bases lining up with TRBD2. The V gene's germline CDR1 is MNHEY and CDR2 SVGAGI. The trim removed 2 bases at V and 6 bases at J, leaving 4 bases unmatched. The CDR3 covers 16 residues. The CDR3 DNA reads as TGTGCCAGCAGTTACGCGGGACTAGCGGGAATCAATGAGCAGTTCTTC. Its translation: CASSYAGLAGINEQFF.

The CDR3 DNA follows: TGTGCCAGCAGCCATACTTTGGAGTCCGATACGCAGTATTTT. Translation: CASSHTLESDTQYF. The rearrangement joins TRBV14 to TRBJ2-3, with D unclear. Germline loops: CDR1 SGHDN, CDR2 FVKESK. The CDR3 totals 14 residues. The ends were cut back, 3 bases at V and 6 bases at J, with 13 bases in the middle. The whole variable domain, filled in from reference TRBV14 and TRBJ2-3, reads EAGVTQFPSHSVIEKGQTVTLRCDPISGHDNLYWYRRVMGKEIKFLLHFVKESKQDESGMPNNRFLAERTGGTYSTLKVQPAELEDSGVYFCASSHTLESDTQYFGPGTRLTVL.

The chain is built from TRBV6-6 and TRBJ2-3; TRBD2 aligns across 9 bases. In germline, CDR1 is MNHNY, CDR2 SVGAGI (reference sequence). CDR3 length: 16 amino acids. With 4 bases clipped from V and 1 base from J, the junction kept 6 bases outside the gene matches. The DNA for the CDR3 is TGTGCCAGCAGTTCAGATAGCGGGAGTCGCACAGATACGCAGTATTTT. This translates into CASSSDSGSRTDTQYF.

The CDR3 region is CASSPREYNEQFF. The CDR3 nucleotides read TGCGCCAGCAGCCCCCGGGAGTACAATGAGCAGTTCTTC. This rearrangement joins TRBV5-1 to TRBJ2-1; TRBD2 might be the D (6 bases). The V gene's germline CDR1 is SGHRS and CDR2 YFSETQ. This CDR3 has 13 residues. Trimming cost V 4 bases and J 4 bases, with 9 bases left between them.

The chain joins TRBV27 to TRBJ1-5; 11 nucleotides align to TRBD1. The CDR3 loop spans 17 amino acids. The junction had 9 bases not matched to a gene; V was cut back by 2 bases and J by 6 bases. CDR1 and CDR2 from the germline V gene are MNHEY and SMNVEV (reference sequence). Written as DNA, the CDR3 is TGTGCCAGCAGTTTAATAGGACAGGGGGCGGCGGGTCAGCCCCAGCATTTT. Translating gives CASSLIGQGAAGQPQHF.

The CDR3 DNA reads TGTGCCAGTAGTTATTATCCTAGATCCCAAGAGACCCAGTACTTC. Residues: CASSYYPRSQETQYF. J is TRBJ2-5 and V is TRBV19, with D hard to call. CDR1 and CDR2 from the germline V gene are LNHDA and SQIVND (reference sequence). V lost 5 bases and J 1 base, leaving 14 bases between the germline ends. CDR3 size: 15 residues.

The chain has TRBV5-1 and TRBJ1-1, with D perhaps matching TRBD1 (6 bases). V lost 4 bases and J 1 base, leaving 11 bases between the germline ends. Germline V gene data show CDR1 as SGHRS and CDR2 as YFSETQ. This CDR3 contains 14 residues. For the CDR3, the DNA is TGCGCCAGCAGCACACCGGACAGGAACACTGAAGCTTTCTTT. It translates to CASSTPDRNTEAFF.

The chain recombines TRBV2 with TRBJ1-2; unclear D gene. The CDR3 length is 15 residues. CDR1 is SNHLY, CDR2 FYNNEI, per germline. V lost 1 base, J lost 3 bases, and 12 bases lay in between. CDR3 DNA: TGTGCCAGCAGTGAAGTTATACGCGTGGACTATGGCTACACCTTC. Amino acid sequence: CASSEVIRVDYGYTF.

V and J are TRBV19 and TRBJ1-2; 7 bases agree with TRBD1. Trimming removed 6 bases from V and 2 bases from J; junction bases left unmatched: 3. The CDR3 runs to 13 residues. Germline CDR1 is LNHDA and CDR2 is SQIVND (reference sequence). CDR3 region: CASSRQGNYGYTF. The CDR3 nucleotides read TGTGCCAGTAGCAGACAGGGAAACTATGGCTACACCTTC.

The CDR3 coding sequence is TGTGCCAGCAGCCAAGATTGGGGACAGGGGTCCGAGCAGTACTTC. The encoded protein is CASSQDWGQGSEQYF. V usage is TRBV14 and J usage is TRBJ2-7; 10 bases map to TRBD1. Germline loops: CDR1 SGHDN, CDR2 FVKESK. Trimming took 0 bases from V and 6 from J; bases not matched to a gene: 5. The CDR3 has 15 residues.

The chain links TRBV4-3 to TRBJ2-2; D is unclear. The germline V gene has CDR1 LGHNA and CDR2 YSLEER. This CDR3 is 14 amino acids long. The germline V and J ends were trimmed by 1 base and 3 bases, with 6 bases remaining between them. CDR3 region: CASSQGSYTGELFF. As DNA, the CDR3 is TGCGCCAGCAGCCAAGGCAGTTACACCGGGGAGCTGTTTTTT.

This sequence joins TRBV6-4 and TRBJ1-5; 12 bases align to TRBD1. This CDR3 has 13 amino acids. Germline lookup yields CDR1 MRHNA and CDR2 SNTAGT. Losses at the gene ends were 7 bases for V and 8 bases for J; bases not matched to a gene: 3. The CDR3 coding sequence is TGTGCCAGCACCGGGACAGGGGGCGAGCCCCAGCATTTT. Protein: CASTGTGGEPQHF.

The chain couples TRBV19 to TRBJ2-3, with a possible D match to TRBD2 (5 bases). The CDR3 is 17 amino acids. Trimming cost V 3 bases and J 2 bases, with 18 bases left between them. In germline, CDR1 is LNHDA, CDR2 SQIVND (reference sequence). CDR3 in amino acids: CASSMVGGNSFTDTQYF. The CDR3 DNA sequence: TGTGCCAGTAGTATGGTAGGAGGAAACAGCTTCACAGATACGCAGTATTTT.

This rearrangement joins TRBV10-3 to TRBJ2-5, with 7 bases aligning to TRBD1. Germline V gene lookup returns CDR1 ENHRY and CDR2 SYGVKD. This CDR3 has 14 residues. Trimming took 3 bases from V and 4 from J; bases not matched to a gene: 5. CDR3 sequence: CAISDDREGETQYF. The CDR3 DNA is TGTGCCATCAGTGATGACAGGGAAGGAGAGACCCAGTACTTC.

The rearrangement links TRBV10-3 to TRBJ1-4; D unresolved. V was clipped by 1 base and J by 4 bases, with 4 bases between them. This CDR3 is 13 amino acids long. The germline gives CDR1 ENHRY, CDR2 SYGVKD. The CDR3 region is CAISEYGNEKLFF. The CDR3 DNA is TGTGCCATCAGTGAGTACGGTAATGAAAAACTGTTTTTT.

The chain combines TRBV6-1 with TRBJ1-1; D may be TRBD1 (5 bases). From germline, CDR1 is MNHNS and CDR2 SASEGT. The CDR3 is 14 amino acids. Trimming left V 2 bases short and J 1 base short, with 8 bases between. The CDR3 here is CASSEKQENTEAFF. CDR3 coding DNA: TGTGCCAGCAGTGAAAAACAGGAGAACACTGAAGCTTTCTTT.

J is TRBJ2-3 and V is TRBV6-5; D is unresolved. Trimming cost V 7 bases and J 4 bases, with 18 bases left between them. From germline, CDR1 is MNHEY and CDR2 SVGAGI. This CDR3 is 15 amino acids long. CDR3 sequence reads: CASTNSLLVADTQYF. The DNA for the CDR3 is TGTGCCAGCACCAACTCCCTTCTTGTCGCAGATACGCAGTATTTT.